The 5 T cell receptor beta chains below all came from one sample that was sequenced in a study of T-cell reconstitution after alpha-beta-depleted transplantation in children (dated by TCRdb to about 2016). According to the study, the label for this sample's treatment or condition signals: allogeneic hematopoietic cell transplantation with graft depleted of TCRalphabeta T cells and CD19 B cells. The library was produced with PCR. Sequencing instrument: Illumina HiSeq 2500. To normalize quantification of the TCRbeta repertoire, the TCR libraries were built with molecular barcoding that relied on unique molecular identifiers. In TCRdb, the public reads were trimmed at Q25 with fastp and aligned with MiXCR, with productive beta chains retained. Each entry merges the rows of one CDR3 protein and shows their most common DNA and genes. The sample profile shows under 250,000 distinct CDR3 sequences; over 15% of them were found once. Jointly, the top ten make up about 41% of the sample.

The sequencing here drew on PBMCs, mostly from graft donor cells, taken 360 days after TCRalphabeta/CD19-depleted stem cell transplant. The receptors were gathered from a male patient aged 2-15 years who had a stem cell transplant for acute lymphoblastic leukemia, so the T cells may come from the graft donor.

V is TRBV4-3 and J is TRBJ2-7; possible D gene TRBD1, 6 bases. Germline V gives CDR1 LGHNA, CDR2 YSLEER. With 0 bases removed from V and 4 bases from J, the gap between germline ends came to 16 bases. The CDR3 is made up of 16 amino acids. The CDR3 is CASSQDLAGVGYEQYF. The CDR3 DNA follows: TGCGCCAGCAGCCAAGATCTGGCAGGGGTAGGGTACGAGCAGTACTTC.

V usage is TRBV12-3 or TRBV12-4 and J usage is TRBJ2-1; D perhaps matches TRBD2 (6 bases). There are 15 residues in the CDR3. Trimming removed 4 bases from V and 7 bases from J, with 17 bases in between. The DNA of the CDR3 is TGTGCCAGCAGTTCTCGCGGGGCGATCCGAAATGAGCAGTTCTTC. This codes for CASSSRGAIRNEQFF.

The chain carries TRBV11-2 and TRBJ2-7, with 8 bases lining up with TRBD2. The ends lost 6 bases at V and 2 bases at J; junction bases unmatched: 12. Germline V gene data show CDR1 as SGHAT and CDR2 as FQNNGV. This CDR3 contains 16 residues. The CDR3 loop is CASRRVSGDRPYEQYF. CDR3 coding DNA: TGTGCCAGCAGACGTGTTAGCGGGGATCGCCCCTACGAGCAGTACTTC.

There are a few counts of this clonotype. V is TRBV5-1 and J is TRBJ2-7; D not resolved. Germline V gives CDR1 SGHRS, CDR2 YFSETQ. This CDR3 spans 14 amino acids. V lost 2 bases to trimming and J lost 0 bases, with 9 bases between them. For the CDR3, the DNA is TGCGCCAGCAGCTTCTTGGGAAACTCCTACGAGCAGTACTTC. This gives the protein CASSFLGNSYEQYF.

This clonotype appeared a few times. The V gene is TRBV7-2, the J gene TRBJ1-1, with D uncertain. Germline V lookup: CDR1 SGHTA, CDR2 FQGNSA. Trimming pared 0 bases from V and 1 base from J, leaving 9 bases between. The CDR3 contains 15 residues. The CDR3 sequence: CASSLARQANTEAFF. Written as DNA, the CDR3 is TGTGCCAGCAGCTTAGCTCGGCAGGCGAACACTGAAGCTTTCTTT.